What follows describes a single T cell receptor (beta chain). The entry originates in a study of blood T cell repertoires in COVID-19. Study context: The analysed material was cDNA or gDNA that came from T cells, B-cell-depleted T cells, or PBMCs.

Under the authors' procedure: Amplification from reference gene primers served as the basis for estimated nucleated cell counts. Repertoires were generated with immunoSEQ multiplex PCR, while TCRdb's copy carries only in-frame clones and drops some. Clone size and the V and J calls come from that table; the DNA yielded D and trimming. Here the sample spans around 200,000 clones, 70% to 90% being singletons. Germline V gene sequence: CDR1 MDHEN, CDR2 SYDVKM. This CDR3 is 15 amino acids long. V lost 6 bases, J lost 4 bases, and 16 bases lay in between. The sample comprised peripheral blood. This TCR was sampled from a man aged 55-75 years with acute or convalescent COVID-19. V gene TRBV28 combines with J gene TRBJ1-3, with D uncertain. DNA of the CDR3: TGTGCCAGCAGATGGGCTAGAGGGTCGGGAAACACCATATATTTT. Residues: CASRWARGSGNTIYF.